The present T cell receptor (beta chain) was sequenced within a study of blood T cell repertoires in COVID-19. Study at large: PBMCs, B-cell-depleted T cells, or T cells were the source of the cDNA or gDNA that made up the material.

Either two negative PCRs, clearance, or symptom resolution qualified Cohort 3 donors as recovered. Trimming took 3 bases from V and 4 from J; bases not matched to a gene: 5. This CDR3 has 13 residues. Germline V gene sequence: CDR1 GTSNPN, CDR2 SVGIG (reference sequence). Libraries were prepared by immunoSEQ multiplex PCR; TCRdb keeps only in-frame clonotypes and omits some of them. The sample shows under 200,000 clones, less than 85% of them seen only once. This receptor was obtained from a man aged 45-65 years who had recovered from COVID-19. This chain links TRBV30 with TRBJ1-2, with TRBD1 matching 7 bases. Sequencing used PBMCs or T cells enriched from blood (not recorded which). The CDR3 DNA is TGTGCCTGGAGGATGGACAGGATCTATGGCTACACCTTC. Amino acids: CAWRMDRIYGYTF.